Below are 20 T cell receptor beta chains sequenced from a single sample in a study of T-cell reconstitution after alpha-beta-depleted transplantation in children. TCRbeta library preparation incorporated unique molecular identifiers. A single record per CDR3 protein comes from TCRdb applying MiXCR to the PCR reads. This table has around 100,000 distinct CDR3 sequences, around 6% appearing once. The sequences come from PBMCs, mostly from graft donor cells, collected 60 days after TCRalphabeta/CD19-depleted stem cell transplant. Receptor source: a female patient aged 2-15 years who had a stem cell transplant for Fanconi anemia, so the T cells may come from the graft donor.

This clonotype came up many times. The rearrangement joins TRBV28 to TRBJ2-1; D is uncertain. The V end was cut by 4 bases, the J end by 4 bases, with 17 bases between. Germline V gene sequence: CDR1 MDHEN, CDR2 SYDVKM. This CDR3 has 16 residues. This CDR3 is CASSSFDKLLYNEQFF. The CDR3 DNA sequence: TGTGCCAGCAGTTCATTTGACAAGTTACTTTACAATGAGCAGTTCTTC.

This clonotype was picked up many times. This chain joins TRBV28 and TRBJ1-2; 7 bases map to TRBD1. V was pared by 6 bases and J by 4 bases, with 14 bases of the junction left unmatched. Germline V gene data show CDR1 as MDHEN and CDR2 as SYDVKM. This CDR3 has 16 amino acids. CDR3: CASSYPTGQLTYGYTF. CDR3 bases: TGTGCCAGCAGCTATCCGACGGGACAGCTCACCTATGGCTACACCTTC.

This clonotype was seen a few times. V gene TRBV6-1 combines with J gene TRBJ2-1; 13 bases map to TRBD2. The CDR3 length is 16 residues. The V segment lost 6 bases and the J segment 5 bases; nucleotides outside the gene matches: 7. Germline V lookup: CDR1 MNHNS, CDR2 SASEGT. The CDR3 protein is CASSERLAGGHNEQFF. The CDR3 nucleotides read TGTGCCAGCAGCGAACGACTAGCGGGAGGCCACAATGAGCAGTTCTTC.

Many counts were recorded for this clonotype. This rearrangement joins TRBV29-1 to TRBJ2-1; 10 bases are shared with TRBD2. J gave up 4 bases and V 6 bases, and 6 bases lay outside the gene matches. Germline CDR1 and CDR2: SQVTM and ANQGSEA. This CDR3 has 14 amino acids. CDR3 loop: CSVSWTSGYNEQFF. The CDR3 DNA reads as TGCAGCGTGTCTTGGACTAGCGGTTACAATGAGCAGTTCTTC.

This clonotype has at least ten counts. The chain carries TRBV2 and TRBJ2-3, with D hard to call. The V and J ends lost 6 bases and 0 bases respectively, with 7 bases between them. The germline V gene has CDR1 SNHLY and CDR2 FYNNEI. This CDR3 spans 13 amino acids. CDR3 loop: CASRGWSTDTQYF. CDR3 sequence (DNA): TGTGCCAGCAGGGGCTGGAGCACAGATACGCAGTATTTT.

This clonotype occurred many times. This chain links TRBV12-3 or TRBV12-4 with TRBJ2-3; D is unresolved. The ends were cut back, 6 bases at V and 2 bases at J, with 9 bases in the middle. This CDR3 contains 13 residues. The CDR3 spells CASRQIITDTQYF. The CDR3 region has the DNA TGTGCCAGCAGACAAATTATCACAGATACGCAGTATTTT.

This clonotype occurred a few times. This chain uses TRBV5-1 with TRBJ2-7, with D possibly being TRBD2 (5 bases). With 2 bases removed from V and 1 base from J, the gap between germline ends came to 7 bases. Looked up from germline, CDR1 is SGHRS and CDR2 is YFSETQ. The CDR3 is 13 residues long. CDR3 sequence (DNA): TGCGCCAGCAGCTTCTGGACTTCCTACGAGCAGTACTTC. Its protein is CASSFWTSYEQYF.

This clonotype was recorded at least ten times. The CDR3 region has the DNA TGCAGCGTTGTTGAAGGAGGCGGGATGGATACGCAGTATTTT. Residues: CSVVEGGGMDTQYF. The chain links TRBV29-1 to TRBJ2-3; D is perhaps TRBD2 (6 bases). With 4 bases removed from V and 6 bases from J, the gap between germline ends came to 17 bases. The CDR3 runs to 14 residues. The germline gives CDR1 SQVTM, CDR2 ANQGSEA.

Many counts were recorded for this clonotype. This chain uses TRBV20-1 with TRBJ2-1; D not resolved. Trimming cost V 3 bases and J 15 bases, with 30 bases left between them. Germline lookup yields CDR1 DFQATT and CDR2 SNEGSKA (reference sequence). CDR3 length: 16 amino acids. The DNA of the CDR3 is TGCAGTGCTAGTGATATCGGCTCTGCAATTATTACGGACGCGTTCTTC. The encoded protein is CSASDIGSAIITDAFF.

This clonotype was seen ten or more times. V usage is TRBV7-2 and J usage is TRBJ2-1, with 10 bases lining up with TRBD2. The V segment lost 4 bases and the J segment 4 bases; nucleotides outside the gene matches: 4. The CDR3 consists of 15 residues. From germline, CDR1 is SGHTA and CDR2 FQGNSA. As DNA, the CDR3 is TGTGCCAGCAGCTCACTAGCGGGATTTTACAATGAGCAGTTCTTC. Protein sequence: CASSSLAGFYNEQFF.

The chain uses TRBV5-1 and TRBJ2-5, with TRBD1 as a possible D gene (5 bases). CDR1 SGHRS and CDR2 YFSETQ come from the germline V gene. The CDR3 contains 14 residues. Between the trimmed V and J ends, which lost 4 bases and 2 bases, there was a span of 12 bases. The CDR3 nucleotides read TGCGCCAGCAGCCCCGGACATGCGCAAGAGACCCAGTACTTC. Translation gives CASSPGHAQETQYF.

This clonotype was detected a few times. This chain links TRBV29-1 with TRBJ1-2, with D possibly TRBD1 on 5 matching bases. Germline V CDR1 and CDR2: SQVTM, ANQGSEA. The V gene lost 0 bases and the J gene lost 0 bases, with 17 bases spanning the gap. The CDR3 contains 17 residues. CDR3 sequence (DNA): TGCAGCGTTGAAGATCTTTGGGGGGTTATCGCTAACTATGGCTACACCTTC. It encodes CSVEDLWGVIANYGYTF.

This clonotype has a handful of counts. The chain recombines TRBV7-3 with TRBJ1-2, with TRBD1 matching over 12 bases. With V trimmed by 4 bases and J by 6 bases, 0 bases remained unmatched. Germline V lookup: CDR1 SGHTA, CDR2 FQGTGA. The CDR3 covers 13 residues. CDR3: CASSWDRGHGYTF. The CDR3 DNA reads as TGTGCCAGCAGCTGGGACAGGGGGCATGGCTACACCTTC.

This clonotype was observed at least ten times. The chain links TRBV28 to TRBJ1-4; 9 positions agree with TRBD1. V was pared by 6 bases and J by 8 bases, with 7 bases of the junction left unmatched. CDR3 length: 14 amino acids. CDR1 is MDHEN, CDR2 SYDVKM, per germline. The CDR3 region is CASSTDRGVEKLFF. CDR3 sequence (DNA): TGTGCCAGCAGCACGGACAGGGGCGTCGAAAAACTGTTTTTT.

There are many counts of this clonotype. The chain is built from TRBV7-9 and TRBJ2-1; 9 nucleotides align to TRBD2. The CDR3 has 15 amino acids. Looked up from germline, CDR1 is SEHNR and CDR2 is FQNEAQ (reference sequence). Losses at the gene ends were 2 bases for V and 8 bases for J; bases not matched to a gene: 7. CDR3 sequence (DNA): TGTGCCAGCAGCTTACTTAGCGGGAGTAGGGATGAGCAGTTCTTC. As protein: CASSLLSGSRDEQFF.

This clonotype was detected many times. The rearrangement uses TRBV7-2 and TRBJ2-5; D unclear. This CDR3 has 15 residues. The V and J ends lost 1 base and 2 bases respectively, with 11 bases between them. Germline V gene sequence: CDR1 SGHTA, CDR2 FQGNSA. CDR3 nucleotides: TGTGCCAGCAGCTTAGATACCGGATGGCAAGAGACCCAGTACTTC. Residues: CASSLDTGWQETQYF. The complete variable domain, with remaining parts taken from reference TRBV7-2 and TRBJ2-5, reads GAGVSQSPSNKVTEKGKDVELRCDPISGHTALYWYRQSLGQGLEFLIYFQGNSAPDKSGLPSDRFSAERTGGSVSTLTIQRTQQEDSAVYLCASSLDTGWQETQYFGPGTRLLVL.

This clonotype has at least ten counts. The rearrangement links TRBV7-2 to TRBJ2-1, with D possibly being TRBD2 (5 bases). CDR1 and CDR2 from the germline V gene are SGHTA and FQGNSA. This CDR3 has 15 residues. The germline V and J ends were trimmed by 1 base and 0 bases, with 7 bases remaining between them. CDR3 bases: TGTGCCAGCAGCTTAGGCGGGTACTCCTACAATGAGCAGTTCTTC. As protein: CASSLGGYSYNEQFF.

This chain joins TRBV23-1 and TRBJ2-5; a possible D gene is TRBD2 (6 bases). TRBV23-1 is identified as an open reading frame with a role that is uncertain. With 5 bases removed from V and 2 bases from J, the gap between germline ends came to 6 bases. The CDR3 consists of 12 residues. Written as DNA, the CDR3 is TGCGCCAGCAGTGGGGGGCAAGAGACCCAGTACTTC. It translates to CASSGGQETQYF.

This clonotype was seen many times. This chain connects TRBV12-3 or TRBV12-4 to TRBJ2-1; D unclear. The CDR3 loop spans 15 amino acids. V lost 8 bases and J lost 0, with 14 bases in between. The CDR3 is CASGIHLSSYNEQFF. The CDR3 DNA is TGTGCCAGCGGAATCCACTTGAGCTCCTACAATGAGCAGTTCTTC.

This clonotype has a count of ten or more. This chain uses TRBV2 with TRBJ2-2; 9 bases line up with TRBD1. The CDR3 is 14 amino acids. V shed 5 bases and J 6 bases; nucleotides not matched to a gene: 4. The germline gives CDR1 SNHLY, CDR2 FYNNEI. The CDR3 here is CASSPWTGAGELFF. Written as DNA, the CDR3 is TGTGCCAGCAGTCCATGGACAGGGGCCGGGGAGCTGTTTTTT.